This T cell receptor (beta chain) comes out of a study of T cells in Graves' hyperthyroidism and ophthalmopathy. This clonotype was recorded at least ten times. The antigen is undetermined. The trim removed 4 bases at V and 0 bases at J, leaving 8 bases unmatched. Germline CDR1 and CDR2: SGHVS and FQNEAQ. The CDR3 contains 16 residues. TCR beta CDR3 sequences were amplified from RNA transcripts. The HTBI set primed first-round TCR CDR3 RT-PCR. TCRdb re-analysed the multiplex PCR reads in MiXCR, keeping a single row per CDR3 protein. This table holds a few hundred thousand distinct CDR3 sequences, less than 25% found once. Study results and caveats: Ophthalmopathy, which appeared later, was predicted by the model a median roughly 6.6 months before onset.

Recently diagnosed hyperthyroidism of less than 2 months' duration affected patients aged 18 to 65. On the basis of clinical symptoms, serum thyroxine and TRAb, thyroid ultrasound and orbital computed tomography, diagnoses were made. The sequenced material came from blood. V gene TRBV7-8 combines with J gene TRBJ1-1; 7 bases fit TRBD1. The source of this sequence is a man in his late teens or twenties with Graves' hyperthyroidism. The CDR3 region is CASSSRGDRLNTEAFF. The CDR3 nucleotides read TGTGCCAGCAGCTCAAGGGGGGACAGACTGAACACTGAAGCTTTCTTT.